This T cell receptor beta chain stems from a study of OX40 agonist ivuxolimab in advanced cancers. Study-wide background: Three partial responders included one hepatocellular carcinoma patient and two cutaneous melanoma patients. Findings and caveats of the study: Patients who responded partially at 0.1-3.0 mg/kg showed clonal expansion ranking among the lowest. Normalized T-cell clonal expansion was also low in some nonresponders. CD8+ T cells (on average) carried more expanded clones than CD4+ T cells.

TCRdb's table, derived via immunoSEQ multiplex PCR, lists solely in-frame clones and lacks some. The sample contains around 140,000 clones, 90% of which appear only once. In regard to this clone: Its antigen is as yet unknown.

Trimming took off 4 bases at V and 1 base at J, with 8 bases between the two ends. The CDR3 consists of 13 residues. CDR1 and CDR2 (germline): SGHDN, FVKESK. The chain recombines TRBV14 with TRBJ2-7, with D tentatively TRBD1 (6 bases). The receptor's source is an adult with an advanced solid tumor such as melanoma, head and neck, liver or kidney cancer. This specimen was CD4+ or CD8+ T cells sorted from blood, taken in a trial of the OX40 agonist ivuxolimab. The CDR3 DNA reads TGTGCCAGCAGCCTAAGGGGGTCCTACGAGCAGTACTTC. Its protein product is CASSLRGSYEQYF.